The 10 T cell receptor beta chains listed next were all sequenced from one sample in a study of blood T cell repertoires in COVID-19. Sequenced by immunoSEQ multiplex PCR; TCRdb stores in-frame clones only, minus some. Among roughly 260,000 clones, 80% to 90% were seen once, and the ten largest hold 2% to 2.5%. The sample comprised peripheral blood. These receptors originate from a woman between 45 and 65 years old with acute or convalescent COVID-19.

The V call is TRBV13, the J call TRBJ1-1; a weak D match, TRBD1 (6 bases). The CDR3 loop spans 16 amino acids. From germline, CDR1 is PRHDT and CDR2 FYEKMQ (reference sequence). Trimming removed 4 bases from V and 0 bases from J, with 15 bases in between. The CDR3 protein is CASSSRRGYMNTEAFF. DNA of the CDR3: TGTGCCAGCAGCTCCCGTAGGGGGTACATGAACACTGAAGCTTTCTTT.

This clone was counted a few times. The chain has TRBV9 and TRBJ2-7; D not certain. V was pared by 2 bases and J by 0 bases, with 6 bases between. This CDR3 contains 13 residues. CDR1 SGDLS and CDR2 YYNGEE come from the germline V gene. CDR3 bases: TGTGCCAGCAGCGTTGACATCTCCTACGAGCAGTACTTC. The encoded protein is CASSVDISYEQYF.

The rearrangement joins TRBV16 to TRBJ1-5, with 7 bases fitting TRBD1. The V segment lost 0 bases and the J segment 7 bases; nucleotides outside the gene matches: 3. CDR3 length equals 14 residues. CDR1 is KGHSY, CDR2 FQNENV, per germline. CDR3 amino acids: CASSQSTGQQPQHF. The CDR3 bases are TGTGCCAGCAGCCAATCGACAGGGCAGCAGCCCCAGCATTTT.

The CDR3 sequence is CASLERLSIQETQYF. CDR3 nucleotides: TGTGCCAGCTTGGAGCGATTAAGTATCCAAGAGACCCAGTACTTC. The rearrangement uses TRBV18 and TRBJ2-5; D gene unclear. Trimming pared 7 bases from V and 1 base from J, leaving 16 bases between. CDR1 KGHSH and CDR2 LQKENI come from the germline V gene. CDR3 length: 15 amino acids. The full variable domain, its missing parts supplied by reference TRBV18 and TRBJ2-5, is NAGVMQNPRHLVRRRGQEARLRCSPMKGHSHVYWYRQLPEEGLKFMVYLQKENIIDESGMPKERFSAEFPKEGPSILRIQQVVRGDSAAYFCASLERLSIQETQYFGPGTRLLVL.

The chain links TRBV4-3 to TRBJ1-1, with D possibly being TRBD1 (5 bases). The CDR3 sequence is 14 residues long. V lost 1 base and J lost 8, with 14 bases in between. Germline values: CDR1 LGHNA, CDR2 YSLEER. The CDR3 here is CASSQARGGSEAFF. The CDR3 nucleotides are TGCGCCAGCAGCCAAGCCCGGGGGGGATCGGAAGCTTTCTTT.

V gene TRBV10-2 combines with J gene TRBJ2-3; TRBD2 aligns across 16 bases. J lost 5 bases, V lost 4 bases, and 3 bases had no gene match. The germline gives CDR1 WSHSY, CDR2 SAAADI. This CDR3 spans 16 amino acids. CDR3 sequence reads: CASSGGTSGRGDTQYF. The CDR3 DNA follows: TGCGCCAGCAGTGGGGGGACTAGCGGGAGGGGAGATACGCAGTATTTT.

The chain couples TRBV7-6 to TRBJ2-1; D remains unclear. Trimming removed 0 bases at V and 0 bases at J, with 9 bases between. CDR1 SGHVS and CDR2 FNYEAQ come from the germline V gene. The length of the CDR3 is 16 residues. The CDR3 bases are TGTGCCAGCAGCTTAGCTGTACTGAGCTCCTACAATGAGCAGTTCTTC. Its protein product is CASSLAVLSSYNEQFF.

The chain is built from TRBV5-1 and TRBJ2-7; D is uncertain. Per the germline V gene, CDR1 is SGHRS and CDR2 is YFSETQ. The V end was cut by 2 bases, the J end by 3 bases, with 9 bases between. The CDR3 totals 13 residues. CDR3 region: CASSFINNYEQYF. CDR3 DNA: TGCGCCAGCAGCTTCATCAACAACTACGAGCAGTACTTC.

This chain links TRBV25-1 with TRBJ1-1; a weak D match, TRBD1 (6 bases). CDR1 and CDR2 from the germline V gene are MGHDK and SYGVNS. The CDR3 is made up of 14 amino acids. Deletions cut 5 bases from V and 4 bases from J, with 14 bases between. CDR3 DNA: TGTGCCAGCAGTCCGAGACAGGTTCTCACTGAAGCTTTCTTT. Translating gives CASSPRQVLTEAFF.

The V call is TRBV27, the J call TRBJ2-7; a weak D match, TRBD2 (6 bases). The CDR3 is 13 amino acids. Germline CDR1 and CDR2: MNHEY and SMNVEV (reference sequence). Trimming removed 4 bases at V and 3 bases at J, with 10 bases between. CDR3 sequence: CASSSTSRYEQYF. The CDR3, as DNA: TGTGCCAGCAGTTCAACTAGCCGCTACGAGCAGTACTTC.